Sample share makes the clone carrying this T cell receptor (beta chain) medium-sized. The germline V and J ends were trimmed by 5 bases and 0 bases, with 20 bases remaining between them. The CDR3 length is 18 residues. Alpha and beta chains were covered, as first-strand cDNA relied on TRAV- and TRBV-specific primers. The authors amplified TCRs for 20 to 25 PCR cycles with a constant-region primer and a V-primer adapter. MiXCR, run by TCRdb on the reads, gives a single entry per CDR3 protein. The table records more than 70,000 distinct CDR3 sequences, about a third of them present only once. This record comes from a study of low-dose radiotherapy and immunotherapy resistance in tumors. Study-level information: Cohort 1 got 0.5 Gy per fraction every 2 weeks, 6.5 Gy in total.

Noted time point: before trial treatment. Eligibility criteria specified advanced solid malignancies devoid of tumor-infiltrating lymphocytes. This clonotype was sampled from a female donor with ovarian cancer. This material consisted of PBMCs, taken before treatment. The V call is TRBV12-3 or TRBV12-4, the J call TRBJ2-4; weak D call: TRBD1 (5 bases). The CDR3 sequence is CASSDRRVPTGAKNIQYF. The CDR3, as DNA: TGTGCCAGCAGTGACAGACGGGTGCCGACTGGAGCCAAAAACATTCAGTACTTC.